These 12 T cell receptor beta chains came from one sample sequenced in a study of somatic mutations in cytotoxic T cells in rheumatoid arthritis. Here immunoSEQ multiplex PCR was the method, and the copy in TCRdb shows in-frame clones only, minus some. The table lists 5,500 to 9,000 clones, 60% of them singletons. The sequenced material came from CD8+ T cells sorted from blood. The receptors stem from a woman aged 40-49 years in good health.

The chain recombines TRBV11-3 with TRBJ2-1; perhaps TRBD2 as D (5 bases). The CDR3 loop spans 13 amino acids. The germline V gene has CDR1 SGHNT and CDR2 YENEEA. Trimming took 4 bases from V and 5 from J, leaving 9 bases between them. The CDR3 protein is CASSYTSNNEQFF. CDR3 sequence (DNA): TGTGCCAGCAGCTACACTAGTAACAATGAGCAGTTCTTC.

In this sample, this clone turned up a few times. Distinct nucleotide sequences in the sample also encode this CDR3. The V call is TRBV6-1, the J call TRBJ2-1, with 10 bases lining up with TRBD2. V shed 7 bases and J 9 bases; nucleotides not matched to a gene: 3. Germline values: CDR1 MNHNS, CDR2 SASEGT. This CDR3 spans 12 amino acids. The CDR3 region is CASTSGRGEQFF. DNA for the CDR3: TGTGCCAGCACTAGCGGGAGAGGTGAGCAGTTCTTC.

A word on this clone: Other DNA sequences in this specimen translate into the identical CDR3. The chain employs TRBV19 and TRBJ2-7, with TRBD1 matching over 7 bases. Germline CDR1 is LNHDA and CDR2 is SQIVND (reference sequence). V dropped 5 bases and J dropped 3; count of bases not matched to a gene: 4. The CDR3 runs 13 residues. The CDR3 protein is CASSPGQDYEQYF. The CDR3 DNA reads TGTGCCAGTAGTCCCGGACAGGACTACGAGCAGTACTTC.

This clone was seen more than once but under ten times. V gene TRBV18 combines with J gene TRBJ2-2; TRBD1 aligns across 8 bases. Germline CDR1 is KGHSH and CDR2 is LQKENI. The V and J ends lost 4 bases and 5 bases, in that order; junction bases with no gene match: 9. The CDR3 extends over 16 amino acids. The CDR3 DNA follows: TGTGCCAGCTCACATGCGGACAGGGCTGGGACCGGGGAGCTGTTTTTT. It codes for CASSHADRAGTGELFF.

V usage is TRBV5-4 and J usage is TRBJ2-3; D unresolved. Between the trimmed V and J ends, which lost 1 base and 0 bases, there was a span of 6 bases. In germline, CDR1 is SGHNT, CDR2 YYREEE (reference sequence). This CDR3 spans 14 amino acids. This chain's CDR3 is CASSLWGSTDTQYF. Written as DNA, the CDR3 is TGTGCCAGCAGCTTGTGGGGAAGCACAGATACGCAGTATTTT.

A few counts support this clone. The chain carries TRBV10-2 and TRBJ2-7; D is unresolved. In germline, CDR1 is WSHSY, CDR2 SAAADI. Trimming removed 5 bases from V and 1 base from J, with 6 bases in between. The CDR3 is 12 residues long. CDR3 amino acids: CASSQGSYEQYF. DNA of the CDR3: TGCGCCAGCAGTCAAGGGTCCTACGAGCAGTACTTC.

V and J are TRBV7-8 and TRBJ1-5; D remains unclear. V lost 2 bases to trimming and J lost 4 bases, with 3 bases between them. The CDR3 has 12 amino acids. Germline CDR1 is SGHVS and CDR2 is FQNEAQ. CDR3 nucleotides: TGTGCCAGCAGCTTAACTAATCAGCCCCAGCATTTT. Protein product: CASSLTNQPQHF.

The genes are TRBV10-3 and TRBJ2-3; D perhaps matches TRBD2 (6 bases). CDR3 length: 13 residues. CDR1 is ENHRY and CDR2 is SYGVKD in the germline V gene. Trimming removed 2 bases from V and 3 bases from J, with 6 bases in between. CDR3 sequence: CAISERETDTQYF. The CDR3 bases are TGTGCCATCAGTGAGCGGGAGACAGATACGCAGTATTTT.

The chain links TRBV6-1 to TRBJ2-7, with D possibly being TRBD2 (5 bases). This CDR3 is built from 15 residues. Trimming left V 2 bases short and J 0 bases short, with 11 bases between. CDR1 is MNHNS, CDR2 SASEGT, per germline. The CDR3 nucleotides read TGTGCCAGCAGTGAATCGAGGGTACCCTCCTACGAGCAGTACTTC. Its translation is CASSESRVPSYEQYF.

This clone was seen a few times. CDR3 in amino acids: CASSPPPGSGRARDEQYF. CDR3 sequence (DNA): TGTGCCAGCAGTCCCCCCCCCGGGAGCGGGAGGGCCCGGGACGAGCAGTACTTC. The rearrangement links TRBV5-4 to TRBJ2-7, with TRBD2 identical over 10 bases. V lost 5 bases, J lost 5 bases, and 19 bases stayed unmatched. The CDR3 covers 18 residues. The germline V gene encodes CDR1 SGHNT and CDR2 YYREEE (reference sequence).

This chain uses TRBV11-1 with TRBJ2-6, with D hard to call. This CDR3 comprises 17 residues. The germline V and J ends were trimmed by 1 base and 0 bases, with 10 bases remaining between them. Germline V gives CDR1 SGHAT, CDR2 FQDESV (reference sequence). The CDR3 spells CASSLGPQLSGANVLTF. The CDR3 DNA sequence: TGTGCCAGCAGCTTAGGACCCCAACTCTCTGGGGCCAACGTCCTGACTTTC.

V is TRBV30 and J is TRBJ1-1; 12 nucleotides line up with TRBD1. CDR3 size: 15 residues. Germline V gene sequence: CDR1 GTSNPN, CDR2 SVGIG (reference sequence). After removal of 4 bases from V and 4 bases from J, the junction contained 7 bases not matched to a gene. CDR3 sequence (DNA): TGTGCCTGGAACCGGGGACAGGGGGCGGTCACTGAAGCTTTCTTT. Translation: CAWNRGQGAVTEAFF.